The rows below give T cell receptor beta chains drawn from one sample of a study of blood T cells in healthy people across ages. MiXCR, applied by TCRdb to the 5' RACE reads, yields one record per CDR3 protein. The sample comprises around 780,000 distinct CDR3 sequences, about 61% of which are singletons, and 25% to 30% rests with the top ten. Sequenced sample: blood. The receptor set was obtained from a man aged 35-49 years in good health. Both conserved end residues are part of each CDR3. The order of the fields is clone size, D gene, J gene, V gene, CDR3 protein, CDR3 DNA. D genes are given only for firm matches. Only some rows state a clone size, as once, few, many or a class for expanded clones.

.,TRBD2,TRBJ2-1,TRBV7-3,CASSLEGGREQFF,TGTGCCAGCAGCTTAGAGGGAGGGAGGGAGCAGTTCTTC
.,.,TRBJ2-2,TRBV12-3/TRBV12-4,CASSFFPAGDTGELFF,TGTGCCAGCAGTTTTTTCCCAGCAGGGGACACCGGGGAGCTGTTTTTT
.,TRBD1,TRBJ1-1,TRBV5-1,CASSLGDRVVNTEAFF,TGCGCCAGCAGCTTGGGGGACAGGGTTGTGAACACTGAAGCTTTCTTT
.,TRBD1,TRBJ1-5,TRBV15,CATGIQGPSNQSQHF,TGTGCCACAGGAATACAGGGGCCTAGCAATCAGTCCCAGCATTTT
few,.,TRBJ2-5,TRBV5-1,CASSLGRGESQETQYF,TGCGCCAGCAGCTTGGGTCGGGGAGAATCGCAAGAGACCCAGTACTTC
.,.,TRBJ2-1,TRBV7-8,CASTLWGQGGGNEQFF,TGTGCCAGCACCCTATGGGGGCAGGGGGGAGGCAATGAGCAGTTCTTC
.,TRBD1,TRBJ1-3,TRBV7-9,CASSLARTGTFGNTIYF,TGTGCCAGCAGCTTAGCGCGGACAGGGACTTTTGGAAACACCATATATTTT
.,.,TRBJ2-1,TRBV12-3/TRBV12-4,CASRPGTSNEQFF,TGTGCCAGCAGACCCGGGACTTCCAATGAGCAGTTCTTC
.,.,TRBJ2-3,TRBV7-2,CASSLAGGVGDTQYF,TGTGCCAGCAGCTTAGCGGGGGGTGTGGGAGATACGCAGTATTTT
.,.,TRBJ2-7,TRBV6-2/TRBV6-3,CASMEGTDYEQYF,TGTGCCAGCATGGAGGGGACAGACTACGAGCAGTACTTC
.,TRBD1,TRBJ2-5,TRBV7-9,CASSSGTGDQETQYF,TGTGCCAGCAGCTCCGGGACAGGGGACCAAGAGACCCAGTACTTC
.,.,TRBJ2-5,TRBV6-1,CASGGAQETQYF,TGTGCCAGCGGGGGGGCCCAAGAGACCCAGTACTTC
.,.,TRBJ2-3,TRBV10-3,CAISIRAGEDTQYF,TGTGCCATCAGTATCAGGGCTGGTGAAGATACGCAGTATTTT
.,.,TRBJ2-2,TRBV6-1,CASSSLRVTTGELFF,TGTGCCAGCAGTTCCCTAAGGGTGACGACCGGGGAGCTGTTTTTT
few,TRBD1,TRBJ2-3,TRBV5-8,CASSADRGEQYF,TGTGCCAGCAGCGCTGACAGGGGTGAGCAGTATTTT
few,.,TRBJ2-7,TRBV5-1,CASSLGQSREQYF,TGCGCCAGCAGCTTGGGGCAGTCTCGCGAGCAGTACTTC
.,.,TRBJ2-1,TRBV20-1,CSASPRTVQETQFF,TGCAGTGCGAGCCCTCGGACAGTGCAAGAGACCCAGTTCTTC
few,TRBD2,TRBJ2-3,TRBV27,CASSLAGARDTQYF,TGTGCCAGCAGTTTGGCGGGAGCAAGAGATACGCAGTATTTT
few,.,TRBJ2-1,TRBV24-1,CATMTGEGEFF,TGTGCCACCATGACCGGCGAAGGGGAGTTCTTC
.,.,TRBJ2-7,TRBV27,CATTGYPSYEQYF,TGTGCCACTACAGGGTATCCCTCCTACGAGCAGTACTTC
.,.,TRBJ1-2,TRBV29-1,CSVMPGNYGYTF,TGCAGCGTTATGCCAGGGAACTATGGCTACACCTTC
.,TRBD1,TRBJ1-1,TRBV29-1,CSVVDRAGTEAFF,TGCAGCGTTGTGGACAGGGCGGGAACTGAAGCTTTCTTT
.,TRBD1,TRBJ2-1,TRBV7-2,CASSDTGDNEQFF,TGTGCCAGCAGCGACACAGGGGACAATGAGCAGTTCTTC
.,TRBD1,TRBJ1-4,TRBV2,CASSDRRQGDEKLFF,TGTGCCAGCAGTGATCGGCGACAGGGGGATGAAAAACTGTTTTTT
few,.,TRBJ2-3,TRBV29-1,CSVFRGGGDTQYF,TGCAGCGTTTTCAGGGGGGGTGGAGATACGCAGTATTTT
many,TRBD1,TRBJ2-5,TRBV12-3/TRBV12-4,CASSPGTGVETQYF,TGTGCCAGCAGTCCTGGGACAGGGGTAGAGACCCAGTACTTC
.,TRBD1,TRBJ1-1,TRBV4-1,CASSPGQGVGEAFF,TGCGCCAGCAGCCCGGGACAGGGGGTTGGTGAAGCTTTCTTT
.,TRBD1,TRBJ2-7,TRBV27,CASSFLGRQGSGYEQYF,TGTGCCAGCAGTTTTTTGGGGAGACAGGGTTCGGGCTACGAGCAGTACTTC
.,.,TRBJ2-7,TRBV6-2/TRBV6-3,CASSYSGSGTYEQYF,TGTGCCAGCAGTTACTCGGGTAGCGGAACCTACGAGCAGTACTTC
.,.,TRBJ1-5,TRBV4-2,CASSQDRSELQPQHF,TGTGCCAGCAGCCAAGATCGTTCCGAACTCCAGCCCCAGCATTTT
.,TRBD1,TRBJ2-4,TRBV6-1,CASSEGRQGIDIQYF,TGTGCCAGCAGTGAAGGGAGACAGGGGATAGACATTCAGTACTTC
.,.,TRBJ1-2,TRBV25-1,CASRPGSGGYTF,TGTGCCAGCAGACCAGGGTCGGGTGGCTACACCTTC
.,.,TRBJ1-2,TRBV28,CASSLYESGYGYTF,TGTGCCAGCAGTTTATATGAGAGCGGCTATGGCTACACCTTC
.,.,TRBJ1-5,TRBV28,CAIRDSPVYQPQHF,TGTGCCATCAGAGACTCCCCGGTATATCAGCCCCAGCATTTT
.,.,TRBJ2-1,TRBV11-1,CASSFTTGTYNEQFF,TGTGCCAGCAGCTTTACCACAGGCACCTACAATGAGCAGTTCTTC
few,.,TRBJ2-5,TRBV7-6,CASSQGGGQETQYF,TGTGCCAGCAGCCAAGGGGGGGGACAAGAGACCCAGTACTTC
.,.,TRBJ2-1,TRBV4-1,CASSQESTYQPNEQFF,TGCGCCAGCAGCCAAGAATCCACTTACCAGCCCAATGAGCAGTTCTTC
.,TRBD2,TRBJ2-1,TRBV11-2,CASRDSSGGRYKEQFF,TGTGCCAGCAGGGATTCTAGCGGGGGCCGCTACAAGGAGCAGTTCTTC
few,.,TRBJ1-6,TRBV28,CASSPGGYNSPLHF,TGTGCCAGCAGCCCGGGTGGATATAATTCACCCCTCCACTTT
.,TRBD2,TRBJ2-7,TRBV4-1,CASSQDLGLAIHEQYF,TGCGCCAGCAGCCAAGATTTGGGACTAGCGATCCACGAGCAGTACTTC
few,TRBD1,TRBJ2-7,TRBV10-3,CAISESVGQGIPYEQYF,TGTGCCATCAGTGAGTCGGTGGGACAGGGGATCCCCTACGAGCAGTACTTC
.,TRBD2,TRBJ2-5,TRBV4-2,CASSQVGSISGYQETQYF,TGTGCCAGCAGCCAAGTAGGGTCGATTAGCGGGTACCAAGAGACCCAGTACTTC
.,.,TRBJ2-3,TRBV25-1,CANARDTQYF,TGTGCCAACGCCCGGGATACGCAGTATTTT
.,TRBD2,TRBJ2-1,TRBV20-1,CSARDGGSNVNEQFF,TGCAGTGCTAGAGATGGCGGGAGTAACGTCAATGAGCAGTTCTTC
.,.,TRBJ2-4,TRBV28,CASSFLGAHTGEQYF,TGTGCCAGCAGTTTTTTGGGGGCCCACACCGGGGAGCAGTACTTC
few,TRBD2,TRBJ2-7,TRBV4-2,CASSQGAGAYEQYF,TGTGCCAGCAGCCAAGGAGCGGGAGCCTACGAGCAGTACTTC
.,.,TRBJ2-2,TRBV29-1,CSATQGGGSGELFF,TGCAGCGCCACACAGGGTGGGGGCTCCGGGGAGCTGTTTTTT
.,.,TRBJ2-5,TRBV15,CATSRGGADETQYF,TGTGCCACCAGCAGAGGGGGAGCCGACGAGACCCAGTACTTC
.,.,TRBJ2-5,TRBV20-1,CSATRFSSSIPYQETQYF,TGCAGTGCTACAAGGTTTAGCTCTAGCATCCCGTACCAAGAGACCCAGTACTTC
.,.,TRBJ2-3,TRBV9,CASSVEGSGVDTQYF,TGTGCCAGCAGCGTAGAAGGTTCCGGCGTGGATACGCAGTATTTT
few,.,TRBJ1-6,TRBV2,CASTGGGNSPLHF,TGTGCCAGCACAGGAGGAGGTAATTCACCCCTCCACTTT
.,.,TRBJ2-4,TRBV7-2,CASSLASDTSKNIQYF,TGTGCCAGCAGCTTAGCGTCAGATACTTCCAAAAACATTCAGTACTTC
.,.,TRBJ2-7,TRBV28,CASSTPGSDEQYF,TGTGCCAGCAGTACCCCAGGCTCAGACGAGCAGTACTTC